The T cell receptor beta chain under discussion was sequenced for a study of control samples from healthy donors and cancer patients. The CDR3 has 15 amino acids. The germline gives CDR1 SGHVS, CDR2 FNYEAQ. Trimming cost V 2 bases and J 0 bases, with 11 bases left between them. Profiling relied on immunoSEQ multiplex PCR, and the TCRdb table lists in-frame clones only, not all of them. The table records roughly 370,000 clones, roughly 90% of them present only once. The V gene is TRBV7-6, the J gene TRBJ2-7, with D unresolved. The sequenced sample consisted of PBMCs. This clonotype was obtained from a man aged 40-49 years with head and neck cancer. Here the CDR3 reads CASSLFFSSSYEQYF. The CDR3, as DNA: TGTGCCAGCAGCTTATTTTTCTCATCCTCCTACGAGCAGTACTTC.